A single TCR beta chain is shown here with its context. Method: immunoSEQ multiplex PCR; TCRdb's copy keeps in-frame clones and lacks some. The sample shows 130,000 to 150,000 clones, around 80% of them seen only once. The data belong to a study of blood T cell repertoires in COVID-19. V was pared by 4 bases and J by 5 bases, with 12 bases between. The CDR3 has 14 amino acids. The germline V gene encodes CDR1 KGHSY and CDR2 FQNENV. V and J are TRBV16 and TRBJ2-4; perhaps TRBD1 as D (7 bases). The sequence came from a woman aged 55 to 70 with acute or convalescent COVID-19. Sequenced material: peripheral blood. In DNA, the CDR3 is TGTGCCAGCAGCCTGACCAGGGGGGAAAACATTCAGTACTTC. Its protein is CASSLTRGENIQYF.